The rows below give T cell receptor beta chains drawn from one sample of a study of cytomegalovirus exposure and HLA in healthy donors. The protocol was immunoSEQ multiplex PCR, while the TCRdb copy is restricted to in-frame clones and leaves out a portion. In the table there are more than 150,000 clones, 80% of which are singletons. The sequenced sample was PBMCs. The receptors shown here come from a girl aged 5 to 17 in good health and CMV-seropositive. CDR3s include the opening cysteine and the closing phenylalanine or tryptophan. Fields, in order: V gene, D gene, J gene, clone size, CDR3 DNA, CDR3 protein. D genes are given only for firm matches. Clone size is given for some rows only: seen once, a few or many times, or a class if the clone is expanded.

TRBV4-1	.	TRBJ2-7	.	TGCGCCAGCAGCCATGGCGGGGTTTACGAGCAGTACTTC	CASSHGGVYEQYF
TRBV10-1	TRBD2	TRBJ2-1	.	TGCGCCAGCAGTGAGTCTACAGCGGGAGGGCCTAGAAATGAGCAGTTCTTC	CASSESTAGGPRNEQFF
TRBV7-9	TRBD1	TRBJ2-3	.	TGTGCCAGCAGCCCGGACAGGGGGTTCACAGATACGCAGTATTTT	CASSPDRGFTDTQYF
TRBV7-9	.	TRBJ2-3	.	TGTGCCAGCAGCTTAGCGTTGACTCTAGATACGCAGTATTTT	CASSLALTLDTQYF
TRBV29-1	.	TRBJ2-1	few	TGCAGCGTTGAACTCGGACAGCGGTCCTACAATGAGCAGTTCTTC	CSVELGQRSYNEQFF
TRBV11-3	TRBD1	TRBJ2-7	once	TGTGCCAGCAGCTTAGGCCAGGGACAGGCCTACGAGCAGTACTTC	CASSLGQGQAYEQYF
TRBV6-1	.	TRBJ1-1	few	TGTGCCAGCAGCCAAGTACAGAGATTGAACACTGAAGCTTTCTTT	CASSQVQRLNTEAFF
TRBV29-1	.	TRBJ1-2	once	TGCAGCGTTGAACCGAGGGCTCGGGATGGCTACACCTTC	CSVEPRARDGYTF
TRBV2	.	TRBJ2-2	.	TGTGCCAGCAGGACCGGGACTTCGGGCACCGGGGAGCTGTTTTTT	CASRTGTSGTGELFF
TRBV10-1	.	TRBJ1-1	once	TGCGCCAGCAGTGAGAGGCCGGGACAAGGGCCACGTGAAGCTTTCTTT	CASSERPGQGPREAFF
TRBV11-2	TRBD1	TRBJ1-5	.	TGTGCCAGCAGCTTAGCGACAGGGATAAATCAGCCCCAGCATTTT	CASSLATGINQPQHF
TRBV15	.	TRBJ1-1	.	TGTGCCACCAGCTGGGTAGACAGCCCCACTGAAGCTTTCTTT	CATSWVDSPTEAFF
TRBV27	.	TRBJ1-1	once	TGTGCCAGCAGTTTAACTTACCTCCTACAGGGCCGGCGAACTGAAGCTTTCTTT	CASSLTYLLQGRRTEAFF
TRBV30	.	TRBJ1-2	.	TGTGCCTGGAGCCCTCCCCGTGGCTACACCTTC	CAWSPPRGYTF